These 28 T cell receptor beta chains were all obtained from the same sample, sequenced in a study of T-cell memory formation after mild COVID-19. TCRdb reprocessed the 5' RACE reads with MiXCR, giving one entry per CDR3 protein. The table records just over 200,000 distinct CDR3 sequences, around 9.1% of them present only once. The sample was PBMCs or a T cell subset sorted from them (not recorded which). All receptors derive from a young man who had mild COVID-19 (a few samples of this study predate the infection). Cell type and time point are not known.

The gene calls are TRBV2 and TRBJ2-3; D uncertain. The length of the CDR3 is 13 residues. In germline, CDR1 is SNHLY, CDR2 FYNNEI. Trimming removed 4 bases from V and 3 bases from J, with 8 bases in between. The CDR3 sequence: CASSAVGTDTQYF. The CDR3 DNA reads TGTGCCAGCAGTGCCGTGGGGACAGATACGCAGTATTTT. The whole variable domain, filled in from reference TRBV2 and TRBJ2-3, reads EPEVTQTPSHQVTQMGQEVILRCVPISNHLYFYWYRQILGQKVEFLVSFYNNEISEKSEIFDDQFSVERPDGSNFTLKIRSTKLEDSAMYFCASSAVGTDTQYFGPGTRLTVL.

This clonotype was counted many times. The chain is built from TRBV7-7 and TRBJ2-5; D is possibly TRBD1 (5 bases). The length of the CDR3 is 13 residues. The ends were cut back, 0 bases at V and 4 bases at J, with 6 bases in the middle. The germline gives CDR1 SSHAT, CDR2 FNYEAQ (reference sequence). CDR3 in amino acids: CASSLAGAETQYF. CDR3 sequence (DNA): TGTGCCAGCAGCTTAGCAGGGGCAGAGACCCAGTACTTC.

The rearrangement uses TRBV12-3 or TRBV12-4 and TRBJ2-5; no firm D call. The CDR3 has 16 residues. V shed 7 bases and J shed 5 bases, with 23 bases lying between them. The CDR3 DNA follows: TGTGCCAGCAAAGCACCATCGACGTATTCAGAGGAGACCCAGTACTTC. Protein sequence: CASKAPSTYSEETQYF.

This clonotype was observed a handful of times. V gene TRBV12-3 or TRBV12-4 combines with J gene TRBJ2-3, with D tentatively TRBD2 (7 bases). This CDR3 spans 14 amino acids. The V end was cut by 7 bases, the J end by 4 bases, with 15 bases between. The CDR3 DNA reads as TGTGCCAGCACTCGGGGGGCCGGGGCAGATACGCAGTATTTT. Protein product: CASTRGAGADTQYF.

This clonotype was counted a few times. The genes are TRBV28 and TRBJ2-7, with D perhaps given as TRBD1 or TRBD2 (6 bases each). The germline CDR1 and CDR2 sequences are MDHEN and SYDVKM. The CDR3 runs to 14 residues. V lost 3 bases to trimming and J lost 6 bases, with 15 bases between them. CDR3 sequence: CASSLFGGSGEQYV. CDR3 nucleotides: TGTGCCAGCAGTTTGTTCGGGGGCTCCGGCGAGCAGTACGTC.

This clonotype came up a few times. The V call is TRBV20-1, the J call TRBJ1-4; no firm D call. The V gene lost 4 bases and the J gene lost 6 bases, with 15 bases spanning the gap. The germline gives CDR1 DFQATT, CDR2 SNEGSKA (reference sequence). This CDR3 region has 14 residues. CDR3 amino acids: CSAKMALIHEKLFF. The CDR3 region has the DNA TGCAGTGCTAAGATGGCCCTAATACATGAAAAACTGTTTTTT.

The CDR3 sequence: CASSLVAGGNSPLHF. The DNA for the CDR3 is TGTGCCAGCAGCTTAGTGGCAGGGGGTAATTCACCCCTCCACTTT. V gene TRBV7-2 combines with J gene TRBJ1-6; 7 bases match TRBD1. The J segment lost 6 bases and the V segment lost 1 base, leaving 3 bases of the junction unmatched. Germline V gives CDR1 SGHTA, CDR2 FQGNSA. The CDR3 has 15 residues. The full variable domain, in which reference TRBV7-2 and TRBJ1-6 provide the parts outside the CDR3, is GAGVSQSPSNKVTEKGKDVELRCDPISGHTALYWYRQSLGQGLEFLIYFQGNSAPDKSGLPSDRFSAERTGGSVSTLTIQRTQQEDSAVYLCASSLVAGGNSPLHFGNGTRLTVT.

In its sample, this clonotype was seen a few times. Written as DNA, the CDR3 is TGTGCCAGCAGCTGGAGGGGCCCTCAGGGGACCCAGTACTTC. Its protein product is CASSWRGPQGTQYF. This rearrangement joins TRBV5-8 to TRBJ2-5; D may be TRBD2 (6 bases). V was cut by 3 bases and J by 7 bases, with 16 bases left in between. Germline CDR1 is SGHTS and CDR2 is YDEGEE. The CDR3 is 14 amino acids.

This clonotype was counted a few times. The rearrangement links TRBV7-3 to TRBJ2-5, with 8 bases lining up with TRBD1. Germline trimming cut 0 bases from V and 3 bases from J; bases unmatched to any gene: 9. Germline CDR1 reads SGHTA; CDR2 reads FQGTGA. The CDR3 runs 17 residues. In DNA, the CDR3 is TGTGCCAGCAGCTTAACGGGGCAGGGGGCGGCGAAAGAGACCCAGTACTTC. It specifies CASSLTGQGAAKETQYF.

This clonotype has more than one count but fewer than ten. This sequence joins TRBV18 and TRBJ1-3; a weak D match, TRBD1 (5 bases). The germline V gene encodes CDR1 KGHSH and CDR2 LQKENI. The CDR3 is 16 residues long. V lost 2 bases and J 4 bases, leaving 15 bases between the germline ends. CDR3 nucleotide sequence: TGTGCCAGCTCACCATCTCCAGGGTCCGGCGGAAACACCATATATTTT. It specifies CASSPSPGSGGNTIYF.

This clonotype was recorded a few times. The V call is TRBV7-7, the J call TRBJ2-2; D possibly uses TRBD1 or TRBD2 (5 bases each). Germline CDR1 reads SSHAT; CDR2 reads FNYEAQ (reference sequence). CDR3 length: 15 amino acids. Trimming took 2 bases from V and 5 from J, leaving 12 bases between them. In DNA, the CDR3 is TGTGCCAGCAGCTTAACGCCCTGGGGGACCGGGGAGCTGTTTTTT. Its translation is CASSLTPWGTGELFF. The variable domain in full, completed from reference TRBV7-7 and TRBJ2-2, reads GAGVSQSPRYKVTKRGQDVTLRCDPISSHATLYWYQQALGQGPEFLTYFNYEAQPDKSGLPSDRFSAERPEGSISTLTIQRTEQRDSAMYRCASSLTPWGTGELFFGEGSRLTVL.

The CDR3 DNA reads as TGTGCCAGCAGTTCTCCAGGGGGCGCTGGTGAAAAACTGTTTTTT. Translating it yields CASSSPGGAGEKLFF. The chain combines TRBV27 with TRBJ1-4; 8 nucleotides match TRBD1. CDR1 and CDR2 from the germline V gene are MNHEY and SMNVEV (reference sequence). The ends lost 4 bases at V and 7 bases at J; junction bases unmatched: 8. This CDR3 spans 15 amino acids.

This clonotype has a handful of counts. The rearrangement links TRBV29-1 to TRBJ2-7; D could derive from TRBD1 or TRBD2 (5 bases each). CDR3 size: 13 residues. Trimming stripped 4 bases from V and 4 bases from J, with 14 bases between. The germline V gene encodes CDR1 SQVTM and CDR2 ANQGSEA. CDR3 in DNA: TGCAGCGTTGGGGACCTCAGGGAATACGAGCAGTACTTC. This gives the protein CSVGDLREYEQYF.

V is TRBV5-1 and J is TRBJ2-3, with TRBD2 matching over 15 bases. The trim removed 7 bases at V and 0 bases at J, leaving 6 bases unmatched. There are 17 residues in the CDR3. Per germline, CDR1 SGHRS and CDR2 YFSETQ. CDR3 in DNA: TGCGCCAGCCACAGGACTAGCGGGGGGGCTAGCACAGATACGCAGTATTTT. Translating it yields CASHRTSGGASTDTQYF.

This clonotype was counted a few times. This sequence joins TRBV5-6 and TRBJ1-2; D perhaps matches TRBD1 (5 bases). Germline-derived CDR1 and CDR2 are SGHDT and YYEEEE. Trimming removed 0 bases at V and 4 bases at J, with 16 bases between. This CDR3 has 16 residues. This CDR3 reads CASSLERGRRTYGYTF. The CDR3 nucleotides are TGTGCCAGCAGCTTGGAAAGGGGACGGAGGACCTATGGCTACACCTTC. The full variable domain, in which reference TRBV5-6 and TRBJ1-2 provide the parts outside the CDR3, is DAGVTQSPTHLIKTRGQQVTLRCSPKSGHDTVSWYQQALGQGPQFIFQYYEEEERQRGNFPDRFSGHQFPNYSSELNVNALLLGDSALYLCASSLERGRRTYGYTFGSGTRLTVV.

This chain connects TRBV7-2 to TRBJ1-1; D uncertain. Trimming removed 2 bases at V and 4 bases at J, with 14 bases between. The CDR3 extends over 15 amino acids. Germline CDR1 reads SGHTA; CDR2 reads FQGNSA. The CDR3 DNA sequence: TGTGCCAGCAGCTTAAGAGGTGGGGTGGGCACTGAAGCTTTCTTT. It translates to CASSLRGGVGTEAFF.

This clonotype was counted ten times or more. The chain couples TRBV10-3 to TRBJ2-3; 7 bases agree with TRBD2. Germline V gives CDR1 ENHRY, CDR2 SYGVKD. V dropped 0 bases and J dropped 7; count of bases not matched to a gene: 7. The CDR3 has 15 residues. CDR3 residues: CAISESDGGGNTQYF. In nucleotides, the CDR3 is TGTGCCATCAGTGAGTCGGACGGGGGAGGGAATACGCAGTATTTT.

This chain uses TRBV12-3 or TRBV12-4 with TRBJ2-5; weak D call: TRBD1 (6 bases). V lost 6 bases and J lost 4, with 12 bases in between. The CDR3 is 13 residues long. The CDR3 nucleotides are TGTGCCAGCAGGGAACAGGGTGGAGAGACCCAGTACTTC. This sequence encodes CASREQGGETQYF.

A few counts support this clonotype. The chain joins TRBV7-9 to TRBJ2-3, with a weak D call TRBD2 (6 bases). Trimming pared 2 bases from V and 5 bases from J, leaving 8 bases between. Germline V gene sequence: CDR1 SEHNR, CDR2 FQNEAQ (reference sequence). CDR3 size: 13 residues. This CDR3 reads CASSLRLVDTQYF. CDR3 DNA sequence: TGTGCCAGCAGCTTAAGACTAGTAGATACGCAGTATTTT.

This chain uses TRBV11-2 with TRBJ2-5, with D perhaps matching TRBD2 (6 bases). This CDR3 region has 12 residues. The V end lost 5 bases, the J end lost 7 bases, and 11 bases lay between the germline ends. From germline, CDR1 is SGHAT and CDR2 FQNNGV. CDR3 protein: CASSPDGRTQYF. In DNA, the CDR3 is TGTGCCAGCAGCCCCGACGGGAGGACCCAGTACTTC.

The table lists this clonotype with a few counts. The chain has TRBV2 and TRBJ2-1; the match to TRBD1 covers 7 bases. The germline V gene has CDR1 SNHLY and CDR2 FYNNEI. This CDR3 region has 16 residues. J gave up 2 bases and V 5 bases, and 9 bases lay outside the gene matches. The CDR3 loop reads CASSPQTGTPYNEQFF. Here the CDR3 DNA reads TGTGCCAGCAGTCCTCAGACAGGGACCCCCTACAATGAGCAGTTCTTC.

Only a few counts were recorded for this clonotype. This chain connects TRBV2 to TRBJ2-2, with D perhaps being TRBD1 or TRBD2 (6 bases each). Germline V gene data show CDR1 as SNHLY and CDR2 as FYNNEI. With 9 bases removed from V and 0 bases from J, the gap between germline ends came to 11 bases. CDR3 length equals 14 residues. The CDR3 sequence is CARRDNSNTGELFF. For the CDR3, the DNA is TGTGCCAGGCGGGACAACTCGAACACCGGGGAGCTGTTTTTT.

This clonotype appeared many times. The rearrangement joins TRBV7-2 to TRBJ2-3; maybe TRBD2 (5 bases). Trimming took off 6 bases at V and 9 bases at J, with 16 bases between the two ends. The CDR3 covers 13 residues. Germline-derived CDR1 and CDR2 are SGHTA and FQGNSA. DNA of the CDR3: TGTGCCAGCAGGACGGCCCGTGGAGGCACGCAGTATTTT. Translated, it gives CASRTARGGTQYF.

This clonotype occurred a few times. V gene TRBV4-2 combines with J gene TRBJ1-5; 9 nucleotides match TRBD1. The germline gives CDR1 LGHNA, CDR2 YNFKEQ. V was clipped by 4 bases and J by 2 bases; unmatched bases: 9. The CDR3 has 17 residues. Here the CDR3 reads CASSPPGQGYGNQPQHF. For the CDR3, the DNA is TGTGCCAGCAGCCCCCCGGGACAGGGTTACGGCAATCAGCCCCAGCATTTT.

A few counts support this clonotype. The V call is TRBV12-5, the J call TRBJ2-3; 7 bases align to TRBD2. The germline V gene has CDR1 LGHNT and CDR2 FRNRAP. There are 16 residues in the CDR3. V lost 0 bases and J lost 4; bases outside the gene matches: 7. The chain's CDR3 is CASGLVAGQPADTQYF. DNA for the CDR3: TGTGCTAGTGGTTTGGTAGCGGGGCAGCCGGCAGATACGCAGTATTTT. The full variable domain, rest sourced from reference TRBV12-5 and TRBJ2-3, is DARVTQTPRHKVTEMGQEVTMRCQPILGHNTVFWYRQTMMQGLELLAYFRNRAPLDDSGMPKDRFSAEMPDATLATLKIQPSEPRDSAVYFCASGLVAGQPADTQYFGPGTRLTVL.

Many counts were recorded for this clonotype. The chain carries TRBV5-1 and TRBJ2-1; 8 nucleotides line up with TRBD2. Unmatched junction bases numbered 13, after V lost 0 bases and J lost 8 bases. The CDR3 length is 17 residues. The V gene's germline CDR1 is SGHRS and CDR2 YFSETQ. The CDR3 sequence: CASSLVLAGGQWDEQFF. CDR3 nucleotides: TGCGCCAGCAGCTTGGTACTGGCGGGGGGCCAGTGGGATGAGCAGTTCTTC.

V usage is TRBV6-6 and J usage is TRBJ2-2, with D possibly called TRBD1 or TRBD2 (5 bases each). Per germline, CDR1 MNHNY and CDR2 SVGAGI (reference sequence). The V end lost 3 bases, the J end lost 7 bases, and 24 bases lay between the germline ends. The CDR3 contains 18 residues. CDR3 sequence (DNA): TGTGCCAGCAGTTATATTGGGAGAGGGGCTTCCCGACGCGGGGAGCTGTTTTTT. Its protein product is CASSYIGRGASRRGELFF.

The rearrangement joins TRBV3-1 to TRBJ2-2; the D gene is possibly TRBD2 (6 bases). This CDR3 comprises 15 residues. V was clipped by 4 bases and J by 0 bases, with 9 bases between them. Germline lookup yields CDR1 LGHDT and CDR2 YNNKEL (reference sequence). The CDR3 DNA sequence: TGTGCCAGCAGCCGCGGAGGGTCGAACACCGGGGAGCTGTTTTTT. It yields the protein CASSRGGSNTGELFF.